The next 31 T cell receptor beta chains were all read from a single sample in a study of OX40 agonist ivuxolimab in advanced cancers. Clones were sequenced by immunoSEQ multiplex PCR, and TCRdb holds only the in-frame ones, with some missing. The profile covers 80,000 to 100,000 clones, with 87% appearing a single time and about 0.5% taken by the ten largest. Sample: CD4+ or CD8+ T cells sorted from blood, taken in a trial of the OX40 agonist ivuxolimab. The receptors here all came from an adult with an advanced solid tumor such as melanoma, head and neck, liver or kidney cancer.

The CDR3 loop reads CASSYGSQNIQYF. The DNA of the CDR3 is TGCGCCAGCAGCTACGGGTCCCAAAACATTCAGTACTTC. The gene calls are TRBV5-1 and TRBJ2-4; D is unresolved. Germline V lookup: CDR1 SGHRS, CDR2 YFSETQ. V lost 3 bases and J lost 5, with 9 bases in between. CDR3 size: 13 residues.

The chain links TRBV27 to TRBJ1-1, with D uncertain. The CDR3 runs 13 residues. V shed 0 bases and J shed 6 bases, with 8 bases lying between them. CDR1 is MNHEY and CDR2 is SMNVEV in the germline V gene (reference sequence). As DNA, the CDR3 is TGTGCCAGCAGTTTATCCCGTGGGCCTGAAGCTTTCTTT. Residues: CASSLSRGPEAFF.

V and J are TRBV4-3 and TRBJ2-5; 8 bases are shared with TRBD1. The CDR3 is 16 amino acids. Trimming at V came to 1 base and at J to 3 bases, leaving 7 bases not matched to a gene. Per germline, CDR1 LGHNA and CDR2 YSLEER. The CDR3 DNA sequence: TGCGCCAGCAGCCAAGGGCGCGGGACAGGCAAAGAGACCCAGTACTTC. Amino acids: CASSQGRGTGKETQYF.

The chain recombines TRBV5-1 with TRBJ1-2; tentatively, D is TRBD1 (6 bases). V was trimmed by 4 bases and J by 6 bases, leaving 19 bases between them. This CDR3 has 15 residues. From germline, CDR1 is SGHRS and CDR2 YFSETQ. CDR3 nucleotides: TGCGCCAGCAGCGCCGATGGGGGCGCGAGTAATGGCTACACCTTC. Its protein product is CASSADGGASNGYTF.

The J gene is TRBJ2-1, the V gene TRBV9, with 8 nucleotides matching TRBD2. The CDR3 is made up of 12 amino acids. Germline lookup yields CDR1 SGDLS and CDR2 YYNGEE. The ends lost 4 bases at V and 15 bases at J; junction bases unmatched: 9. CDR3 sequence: CASSPGAGGLFF. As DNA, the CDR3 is TGTGCCAGCAGCCCGGGGGCGGGAGGCCTGTTCTTC.

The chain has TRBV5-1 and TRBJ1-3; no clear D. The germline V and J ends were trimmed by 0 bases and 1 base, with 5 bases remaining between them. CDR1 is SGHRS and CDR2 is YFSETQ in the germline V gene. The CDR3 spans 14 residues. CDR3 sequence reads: CASSLAGSGNTIYF. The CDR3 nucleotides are TGCGCCAGCAGCTTGGCGGGGTCTGGAAACACCATATATTTT.

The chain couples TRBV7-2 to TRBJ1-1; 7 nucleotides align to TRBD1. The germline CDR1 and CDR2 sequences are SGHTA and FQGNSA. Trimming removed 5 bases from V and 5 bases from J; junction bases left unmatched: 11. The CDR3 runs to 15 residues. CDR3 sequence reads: CASSRSLAGGTEAFF. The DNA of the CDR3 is TGTGCCAGCAGCCGAAGCCTAGCAGGGGGAACTGAAGCTTTCTTT.

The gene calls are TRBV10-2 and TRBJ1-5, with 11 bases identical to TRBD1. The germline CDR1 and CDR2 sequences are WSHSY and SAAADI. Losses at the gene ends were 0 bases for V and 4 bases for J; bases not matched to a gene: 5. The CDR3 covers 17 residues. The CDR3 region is CASSESRDRGLNQPQHF. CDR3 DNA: TGCGCCAGCAGTGAGTCTCGGGACAGGGGGTTGAATCAGCCCCAGCATTTT.

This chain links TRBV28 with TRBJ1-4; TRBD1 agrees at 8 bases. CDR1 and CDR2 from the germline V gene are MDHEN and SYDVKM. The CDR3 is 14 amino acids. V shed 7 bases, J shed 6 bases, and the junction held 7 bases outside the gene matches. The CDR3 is CASKMGQVHEKLFF. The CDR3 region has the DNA TGTGCCAGCAAAATGGGACAGGTGCATGAAAAACTGTTTTTT.

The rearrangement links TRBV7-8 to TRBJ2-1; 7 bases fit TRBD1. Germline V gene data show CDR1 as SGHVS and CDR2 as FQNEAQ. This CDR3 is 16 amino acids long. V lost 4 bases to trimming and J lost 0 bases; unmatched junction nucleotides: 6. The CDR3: CASSSARGLSYNEQFF. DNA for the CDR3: TGTGCCAGCAGCTCCGCGAGGGGGCTCTCCTACAATGAGCAGTTCTTC.

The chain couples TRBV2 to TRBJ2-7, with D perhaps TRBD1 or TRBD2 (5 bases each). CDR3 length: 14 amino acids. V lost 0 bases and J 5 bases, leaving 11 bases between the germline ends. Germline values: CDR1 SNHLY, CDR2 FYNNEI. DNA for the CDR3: TGTGCCAGCAGTGAAGCGCCAAGGGACCACGAGCAGTACTTC. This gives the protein CASSEAPRDHEQYF.

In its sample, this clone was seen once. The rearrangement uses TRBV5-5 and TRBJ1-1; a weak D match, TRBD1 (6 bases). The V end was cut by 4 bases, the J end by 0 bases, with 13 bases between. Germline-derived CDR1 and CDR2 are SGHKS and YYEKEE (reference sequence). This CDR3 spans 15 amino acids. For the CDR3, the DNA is TGTGCCAGCAGCCTAGAGGACAGAGTGAACACTGAAGCTTTCTTT. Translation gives CASSLEDRVNTEAFF.

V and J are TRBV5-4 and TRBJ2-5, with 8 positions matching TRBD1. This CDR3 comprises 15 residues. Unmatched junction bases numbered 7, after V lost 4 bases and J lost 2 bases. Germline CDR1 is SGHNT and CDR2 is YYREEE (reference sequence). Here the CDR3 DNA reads TGTGCCAGCAGCGGGGTCACAGGGGGGCAAGAGACCCAGTACTTC. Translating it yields CASSGVTGGQETQYF.

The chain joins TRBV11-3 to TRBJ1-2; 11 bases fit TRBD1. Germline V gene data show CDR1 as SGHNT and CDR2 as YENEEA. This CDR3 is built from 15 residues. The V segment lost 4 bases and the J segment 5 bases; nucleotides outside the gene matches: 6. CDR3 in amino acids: CASSSGTGGVYGYTF. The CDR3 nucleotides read TGTGCCAGCAGCTCCGGGACAGGGGGAGTTTATGGCTACACCTTC.

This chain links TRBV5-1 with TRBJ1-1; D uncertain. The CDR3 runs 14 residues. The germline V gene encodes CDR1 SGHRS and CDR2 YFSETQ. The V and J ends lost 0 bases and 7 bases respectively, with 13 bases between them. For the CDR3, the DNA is TGCGCCAGCAGCTTGGCCACGGCCCGGGGTGAAGCTTTCTTT. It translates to CASSLATARGEAFF.

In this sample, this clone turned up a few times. The CDR3 DNA reads as TGTGCCAGCAGCTTAGGACAGGGCTATGGCTACACCTTC. Translating gives CASSLGQGYGYTF. The chain uses TRBV11-3 and TRBJ1-2, with TRBD1 matching 7 bases. This CDR3 contains 13 residues. Germline V lookup: CDR1 SGHNT, CDR2 YENEEA. Unmatched junction bases numbered 0, after V lost 1 base and J lost 4 bases.

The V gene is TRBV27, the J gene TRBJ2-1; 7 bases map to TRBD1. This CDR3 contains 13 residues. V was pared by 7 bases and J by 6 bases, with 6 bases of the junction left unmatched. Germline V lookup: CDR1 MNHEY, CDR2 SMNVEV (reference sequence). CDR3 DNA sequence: TGTGCCAGCACATTCCCAGGGGGCAATGAGCAGTTCTTC. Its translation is CASTFPGGNEQFF.

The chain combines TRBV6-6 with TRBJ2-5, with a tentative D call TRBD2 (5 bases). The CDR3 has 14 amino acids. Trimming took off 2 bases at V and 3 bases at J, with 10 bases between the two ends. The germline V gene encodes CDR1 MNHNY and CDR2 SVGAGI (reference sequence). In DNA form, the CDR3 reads TGTGCCAGCAGTTACGTATCCGGGGAAGAGACCCAGTACTTC. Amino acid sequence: CASSYVSGEETQYF.

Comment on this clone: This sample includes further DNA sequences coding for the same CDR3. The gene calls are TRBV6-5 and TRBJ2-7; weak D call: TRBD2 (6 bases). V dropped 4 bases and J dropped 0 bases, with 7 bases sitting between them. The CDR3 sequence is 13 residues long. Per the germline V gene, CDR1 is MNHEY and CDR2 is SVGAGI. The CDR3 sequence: CASSSGDSYEQYF. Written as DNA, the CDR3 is TGTGCCAGCAGTTCGGGAGACTCCTACGAGCAGTACTTC.

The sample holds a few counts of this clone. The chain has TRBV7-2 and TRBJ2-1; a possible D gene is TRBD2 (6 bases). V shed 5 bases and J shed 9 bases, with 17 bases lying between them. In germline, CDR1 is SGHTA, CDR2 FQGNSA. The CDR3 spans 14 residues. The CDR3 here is CASSIIRLVREQFF. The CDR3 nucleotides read TGTGCCAGCAGCATAATTCGACTAGTTCGTGAGCAGTTCTTC.

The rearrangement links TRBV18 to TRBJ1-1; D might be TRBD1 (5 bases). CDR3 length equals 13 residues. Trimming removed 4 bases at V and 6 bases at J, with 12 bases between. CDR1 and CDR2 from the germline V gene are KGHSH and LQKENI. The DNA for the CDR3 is TGTGCCAGCTCACTAACAGGCGCGCCTGAAGCTTTCTTT. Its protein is CASSLTGAPEAFF.

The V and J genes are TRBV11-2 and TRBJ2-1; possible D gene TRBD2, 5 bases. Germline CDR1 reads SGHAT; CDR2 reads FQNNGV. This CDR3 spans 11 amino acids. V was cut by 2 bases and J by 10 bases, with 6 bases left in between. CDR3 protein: CASSLRREQFF. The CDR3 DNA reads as TGTGCCAGCAGCTTAAGGAGGGAGCAGTTCTTC.

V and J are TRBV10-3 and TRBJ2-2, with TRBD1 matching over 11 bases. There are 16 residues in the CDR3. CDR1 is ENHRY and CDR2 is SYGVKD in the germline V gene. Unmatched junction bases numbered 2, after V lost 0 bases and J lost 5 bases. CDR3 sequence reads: CAISESGTGGTGELFF. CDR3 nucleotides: TGTGCCATCAGTGAGTCCGGGACAGGGGGGACCGGGGAGCTGTTTTTT.

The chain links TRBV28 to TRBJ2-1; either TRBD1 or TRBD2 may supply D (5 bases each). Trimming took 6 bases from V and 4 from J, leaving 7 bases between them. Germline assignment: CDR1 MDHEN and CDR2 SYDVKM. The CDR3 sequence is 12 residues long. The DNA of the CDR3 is TGTGCCAGCAGGGGACCTTACAATGAGCAGTTCTTC. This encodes CASRGPYNEQFF.

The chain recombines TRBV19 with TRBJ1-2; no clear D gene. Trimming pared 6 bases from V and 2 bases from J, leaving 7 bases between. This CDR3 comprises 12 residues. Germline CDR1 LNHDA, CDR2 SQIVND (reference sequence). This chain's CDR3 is CASRTPNYGYTF. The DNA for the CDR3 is TGTGCCAGTAGAACCCCCAACTATGGCTACACCTTC.

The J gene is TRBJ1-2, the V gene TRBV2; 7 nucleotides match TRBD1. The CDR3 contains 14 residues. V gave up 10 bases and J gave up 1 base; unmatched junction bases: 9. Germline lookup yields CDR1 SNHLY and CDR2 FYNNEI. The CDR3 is CAIRGGTDNYGYTF. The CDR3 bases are TGTGCCATCAGGGGAGGGACAGATAACTATGGCTACACCTTC.

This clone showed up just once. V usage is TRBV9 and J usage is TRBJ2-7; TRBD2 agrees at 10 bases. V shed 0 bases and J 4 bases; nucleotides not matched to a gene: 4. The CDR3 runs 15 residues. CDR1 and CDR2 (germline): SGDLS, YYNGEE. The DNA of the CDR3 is TGTGCCAGCAGCGTAGTGGCTAGCGGGGGTTACGAGCAGTACTTC. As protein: CASSVVASGGYEQYF.

CDR3 protein: CASCPVRAGEAFF. The CDR3 DNA follows: TGTGCCAGCTGTCCGGTCAGGGCTGGTGAAGCTTTCTTT. V and J are TRBV6-1 and TRBJ1-1; a weak D match, TRBD1 (5 bases). Germline CDR1 reads MNHNS; CDR2 reads SASEGT. Between the trimmed V and J ends, which lost 8 bases and 7 bases, there was a span of 17 bases. This CDR3 spans 13 amino acids.

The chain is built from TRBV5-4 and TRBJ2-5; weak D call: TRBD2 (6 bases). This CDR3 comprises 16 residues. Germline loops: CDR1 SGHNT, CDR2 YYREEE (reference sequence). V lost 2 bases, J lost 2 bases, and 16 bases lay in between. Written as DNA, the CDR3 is TGTGCCAGCAGCTTACCGGGACTCGAGATACAAGAGACCCAGTACTTC. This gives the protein CASSLPGLEIQETQYF.

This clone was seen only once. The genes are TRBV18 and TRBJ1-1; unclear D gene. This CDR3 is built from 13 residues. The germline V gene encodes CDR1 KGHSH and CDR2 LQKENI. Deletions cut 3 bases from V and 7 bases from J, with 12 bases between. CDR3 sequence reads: CASSPGVNLEAFF. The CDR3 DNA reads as TGTGCCAGCTCACCGGGAGTGAATCTTGAAGCTTTCTTT.

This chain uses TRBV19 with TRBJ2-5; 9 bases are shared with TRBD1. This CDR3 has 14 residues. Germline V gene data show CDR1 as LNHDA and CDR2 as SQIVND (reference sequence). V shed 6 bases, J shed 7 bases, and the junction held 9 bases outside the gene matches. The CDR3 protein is CASRSGQGLWTQYF. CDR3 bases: TGTGCCAGTAGATCGGGACAGGGTCTGTGGACCCAGTACTTC.